The clone carrying this T cell receptor beta chain was observed many times. In germline, CDR1 is LGHDT, CDR2 YNNKEL (reference sequence). V lost 4 bases and J lost 8; bases outside the gene matches: 10. This CDR3 contains 16 residues. Via MiXCR, TCRdb re-called the RT-PCR reads, giving one row per CDR3 protein. Among more than 600,000 distinct CDR3 sequences listed, approximately 15% were seen once. The chain links TRBV3-1 to TRBJ2-1; TRBD2 matches at 11 bases. Sequencing was carried out using memory CD4+ T cells from blood. The clonotype comes from a female donor in good health, serving as a healthy control. The CDR3 coding sequence is TGTGCCAGCAGCCTGACCCTAGCGGGAGGCGGCGATGAGCAGTTCTTC. It encodes CASSLTLAGGGDEQFF.